The T cell receptor beta chain under discussion was sequenced for a study of cytomegalovirus exposure and HLA in healthy donors. Study as a whole: Out of roughly 200 million T cells, an earlier analysis found over 90 million unique TCR beta sequences in total.

Participants comprised healthy donors of bone marrow. PCR primers comprised 60 Vbeta and 13 Jbeta primers. Assay used: immunoSEQ multiplex PCR; TCRdb lists only in-frame clones, some missing. The sample carries some 170,000 clones, 70% to 85% recorded once. The specimen was PBMCs. The clonotype originates from a woman younger than 45 in good health and CMV-seronegative.

The CDR3 is CASSLSTGSEAFF. The DNA of the CDR3 is TGTGCCAGCAGCTTATCGACAGGCTCTGAAGCTTTCTTT. The genes are TRBV7-9 and TRBJ1-1; tentative D call: TRBD1 (6 bases). This CDR3 contains 13 residues. Germline V gene lookup returns CDR1 SEHNR and CDR2 FQNEAQ (reference sequence). V was clipped by 2 bases and J by 6 bases, with 10 bases between them.